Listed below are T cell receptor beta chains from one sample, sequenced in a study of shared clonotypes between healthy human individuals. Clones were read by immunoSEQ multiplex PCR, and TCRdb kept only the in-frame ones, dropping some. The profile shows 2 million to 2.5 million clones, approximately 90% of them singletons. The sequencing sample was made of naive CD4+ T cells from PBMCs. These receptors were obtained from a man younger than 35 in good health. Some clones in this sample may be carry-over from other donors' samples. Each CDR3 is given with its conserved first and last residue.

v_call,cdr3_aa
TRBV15,CATSRDKESEAFF
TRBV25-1,CASSTYEQYF
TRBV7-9,CASSFGRTNTEAFF
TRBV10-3,CAISRGGDGEKLFF
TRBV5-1,CASRPNRAANEKLFF
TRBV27,CASSPDTGSYNEQFF
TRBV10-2,CASSVPGNSYEQYF
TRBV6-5,CASSQRQGIAFF
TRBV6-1,CASSVPGTSRQFF
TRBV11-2,CASSLWTSTTYEQYF
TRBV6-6,CASSYSYNEQFF
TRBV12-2,CASRLDIRTGGKLFF
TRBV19,CASSSAAGGLPDTQYF
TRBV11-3,CASSPGDSQETQYF
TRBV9,CASSVGLGQAGEQYF
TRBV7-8,CASSLAGPGGTDTQYF
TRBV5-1,CASSFGQGNTIYF
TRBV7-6,CASSLSLAGEQFF
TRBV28,CASSFPQGTQYF
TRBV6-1,CASTETGFGGYTF
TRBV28,CASSLRQGRVYGYTF
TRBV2,CASSLGLAGTDTQYF
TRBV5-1,CASSTTGAGNTIYF
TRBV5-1,CASSLVSSSGNTIYF
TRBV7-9,CASSPPSRGAGELFF
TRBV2,CASSERQGGGNTEAFF
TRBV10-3,CAISSTGQGTNTEAFF
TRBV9,CASSVGGRYGPLGEQYF
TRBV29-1,CSVVRETQYF
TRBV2,CASSGDLGGPTSNF
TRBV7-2,CASSLFGQKDGYTF
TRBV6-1,CASSGRQGASVDPDTQYF
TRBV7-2,CASSLFQGRYSNQPQHF
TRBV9,CASSGDPAHNEQFF
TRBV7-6,CASSLAKGIGQGSDTQYF
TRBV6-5,CASRRRVGGGGYTF
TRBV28,CASRSGQANYGYTF
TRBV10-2,CASGTGGLETQYF
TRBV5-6,CASSLSFVRDRGYEQYF
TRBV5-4,CASSLGRGGRSDEQYF
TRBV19,CASSIPRRTGTGNGYTF
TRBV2,CASSASVGYEQYF
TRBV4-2,CASSPSGGVTEAFF
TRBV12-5,CASGLGGQGRNTIYF
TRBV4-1,CASSQDAGTGSYEQYF
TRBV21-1,CASSKGTGQGCQPQHF
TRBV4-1,CASSQIAGGVDTQYF
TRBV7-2,CASSRTTQPQHF
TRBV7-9,CASSPAQYSSTDTQYF
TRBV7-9,CASSLVGSTGVGYTF
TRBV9,CASSGTPNTEAFF